This T cell receptor (beta chain) was observed in a study of tumor-infiltrating lymphocytes in primary liver carcinoma. Study-level information: The neoplasms were of stage T1-T3 N0M0, with dimensions of roughly 4.2 to 10 cm across.

CDR1 and CDR2 (germline): LGHNA, YNFKEQ. J was trimmed by 5 bases and V by 0 bases; bases with no gene match: 3. There are 14 residues in the CDR3. The sample holds one count of this clonotype. Blood RNA originated from unsorted whole blood, with germline DNA additionally extracted. From 500 ng of total RNA, TCR beta-specific cDNA was reverse-transcribed using a constant-region primer. Three nested multiplex PCR rounds, a slightly modified ARM-PCR method, built the TCR beta libraries. Running approximately 10 cycles apiece, the first two PCR rounds relied on TRBV1-TRBV30 forward primers together with a C-beta reverse primer. TCRdb reprocessed the multiplex PCR reads via MiXCR and lists one record per CDR3 protein. The sample yields more than 150,000 distinct CDR3 sequences, over 50% seen once.

Sequencing input: peripheral blood. The TCR was taken from a middle-aged man with primary liver carcinoma and hepatitis B virus infection. The V call is TRBV4-2, the J call TRBJ2-5; 7 positions agree with TRBD2. CDR3 bases: TGTGCCAGCAGCCAAGAGACTAGCCGGGAGACCCAGTACTTC. This sequence encodes CASSQETSRETQYF.